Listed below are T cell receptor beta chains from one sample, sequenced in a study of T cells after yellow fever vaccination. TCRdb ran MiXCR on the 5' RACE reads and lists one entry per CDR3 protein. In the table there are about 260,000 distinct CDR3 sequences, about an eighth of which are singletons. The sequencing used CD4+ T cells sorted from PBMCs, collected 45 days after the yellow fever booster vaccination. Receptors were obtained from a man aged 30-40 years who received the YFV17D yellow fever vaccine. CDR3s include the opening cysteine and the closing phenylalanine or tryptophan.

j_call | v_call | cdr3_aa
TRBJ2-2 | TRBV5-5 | CASSLAPARTNRGELFF
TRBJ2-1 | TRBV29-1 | CSVPGLAGDEQFF
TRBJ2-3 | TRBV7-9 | CASSLQGVADTQYF
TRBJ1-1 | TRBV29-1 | CSIGGVVGTEAFF
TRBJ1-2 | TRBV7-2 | CASSYDPRADYGYTF
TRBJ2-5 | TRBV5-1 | CASSLGDRVQETQYF
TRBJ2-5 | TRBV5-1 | CASSHGLAEQETQYF
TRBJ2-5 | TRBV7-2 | CASSVTLKETQYF
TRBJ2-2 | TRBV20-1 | CSAGKLGQANTGELFF
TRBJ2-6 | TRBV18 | CASSAGPVVYSGANVLTF
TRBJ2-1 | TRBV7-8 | CASRWGEDRPYNEQFF
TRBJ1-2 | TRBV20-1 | CSARDPRRGEDGYTF
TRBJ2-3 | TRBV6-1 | CASTWGVPANADTQYF
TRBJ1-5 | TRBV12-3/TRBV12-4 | CASSLGGQSGRNQPQHF
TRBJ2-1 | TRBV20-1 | CSTKASGSPYNEQFF
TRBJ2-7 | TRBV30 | CAWEVGGEQYF
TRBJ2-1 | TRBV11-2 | CASSLKVARDGEQFF
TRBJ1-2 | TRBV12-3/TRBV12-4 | CASSPEGAYYGYTF